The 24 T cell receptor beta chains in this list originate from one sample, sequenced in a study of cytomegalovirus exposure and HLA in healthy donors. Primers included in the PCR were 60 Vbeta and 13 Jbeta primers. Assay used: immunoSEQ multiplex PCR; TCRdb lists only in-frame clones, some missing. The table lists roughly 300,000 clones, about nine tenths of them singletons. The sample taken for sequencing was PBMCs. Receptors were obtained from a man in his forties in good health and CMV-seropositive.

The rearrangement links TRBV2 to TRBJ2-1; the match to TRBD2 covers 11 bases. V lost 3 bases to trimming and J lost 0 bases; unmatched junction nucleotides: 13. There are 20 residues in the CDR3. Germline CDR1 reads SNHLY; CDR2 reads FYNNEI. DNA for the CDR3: TGTGCCAGCAGTGAGGTATCTGGGACTAGCGGTCTTAGCTCCTACAATGAGCAGTTCTTC. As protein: CASSEVSGTSGLSSYNEQFF.

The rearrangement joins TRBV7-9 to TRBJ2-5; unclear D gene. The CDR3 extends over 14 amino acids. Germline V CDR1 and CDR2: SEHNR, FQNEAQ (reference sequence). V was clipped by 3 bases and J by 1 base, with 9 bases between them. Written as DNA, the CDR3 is TGTGCCAGCAGCTTCCGTGGAGTCCAAGAGACCCAGTACTTC. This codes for CASSFRGVQETQYF.

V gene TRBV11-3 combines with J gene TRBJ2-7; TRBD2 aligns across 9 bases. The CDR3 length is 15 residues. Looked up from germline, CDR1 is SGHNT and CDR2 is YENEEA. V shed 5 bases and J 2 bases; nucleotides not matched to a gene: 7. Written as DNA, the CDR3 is TGTGCCAGCAGCGCAGGGTCTAGCGGGACCTACGAGCAGTACTTC. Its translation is CASSAGSSGTYEQYF.

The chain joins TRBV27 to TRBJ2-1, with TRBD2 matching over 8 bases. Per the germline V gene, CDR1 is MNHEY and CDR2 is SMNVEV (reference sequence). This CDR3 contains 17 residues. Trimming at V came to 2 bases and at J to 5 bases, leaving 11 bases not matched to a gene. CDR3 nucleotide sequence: TGTGCCAGCAGTTTAATCCTAGCGGGCCTGGGGAACAATGAGCAGTTCTTC. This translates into CASSLILAGLGNNEQFF.

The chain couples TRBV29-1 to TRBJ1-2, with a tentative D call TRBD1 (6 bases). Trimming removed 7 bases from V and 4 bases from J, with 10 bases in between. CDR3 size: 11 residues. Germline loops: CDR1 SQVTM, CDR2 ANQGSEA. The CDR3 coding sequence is TGCAGCGCACAGGGCCCCTATGGCTACACCTTC. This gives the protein CSAQGPYGYTF. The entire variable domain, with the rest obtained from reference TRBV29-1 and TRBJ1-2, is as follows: SAVISQKPSRDICQRGTSLTIQCQVDSQVTMMFWYRQQPGQSLTLIATANQGSEATYESGFVIDKFPISRPNLTFSTLTVSNMSPEDSSIYLCSAQGPYGYTFGSGTRLTVV.

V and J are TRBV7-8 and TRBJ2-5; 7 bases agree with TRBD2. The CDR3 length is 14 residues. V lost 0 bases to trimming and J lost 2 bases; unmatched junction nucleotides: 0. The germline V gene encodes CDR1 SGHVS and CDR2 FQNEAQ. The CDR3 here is CASSLAGLQETQYF. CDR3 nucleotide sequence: TGTGCCAGCAGCTTAGCGGGACTACAAGAGACCCAGTACTTC.

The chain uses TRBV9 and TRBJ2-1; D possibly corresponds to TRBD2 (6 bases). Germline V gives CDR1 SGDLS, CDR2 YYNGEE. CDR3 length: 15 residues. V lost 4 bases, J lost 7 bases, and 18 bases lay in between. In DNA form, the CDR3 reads TGTGCCAGCAGCAATGAACTGGCGGGAACGAATGAGCAGTTCTTC. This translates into CASSNELAGTNEQFF. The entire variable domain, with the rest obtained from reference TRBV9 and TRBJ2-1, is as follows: DSGVTQTPKHLITATGQRVTLRCSPRSGDLSVYWYQQSLDQGLQFLIQYYNGEERAKGNILERFSAQQFPDLHSELNLSSLELGDSALYFCASSNELAGTNEQFFGPGTRLTVL.

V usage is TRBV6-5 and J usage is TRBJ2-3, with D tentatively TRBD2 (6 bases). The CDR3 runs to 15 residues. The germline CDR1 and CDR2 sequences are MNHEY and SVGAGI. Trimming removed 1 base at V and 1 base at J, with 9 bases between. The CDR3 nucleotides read TGTGCCAGCAGTTACTTACTAGCCGGCACAGATACGCAGTATTTT. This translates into CASSYLLAGTDTQYF.

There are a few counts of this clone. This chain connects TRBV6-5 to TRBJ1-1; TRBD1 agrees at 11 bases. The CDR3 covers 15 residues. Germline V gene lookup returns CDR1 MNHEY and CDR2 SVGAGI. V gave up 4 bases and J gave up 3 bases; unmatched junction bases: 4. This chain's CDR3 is CASSFGQGADTEAFF. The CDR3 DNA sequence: TGTGCCAGCAGTTTCGGACAGGGGGCGGACACTGAAGCTTTCTTT.

CDR3 in amino acids: CASSFMRVNYGYTF. CDR3 coding DNA: TGTGCCAGCAGTTTCATGAGAGTAAACTATGGCTACACCTTC. The chain employs TRBV28 and TRBJ1-2; D is unclear. The CDR3 contains 14 residues. Germline values: CDR1 MDHEN, CDR2 SYDVKM. V was clipped by 3 bases and J by 2 bases, with 10 bases between them.

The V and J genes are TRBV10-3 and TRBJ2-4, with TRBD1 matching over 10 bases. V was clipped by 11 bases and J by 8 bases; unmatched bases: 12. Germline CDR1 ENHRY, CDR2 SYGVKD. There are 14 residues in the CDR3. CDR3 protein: CAVGPGQGRYIQYF. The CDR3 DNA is TGTGCCGTAGGACCGGGACAGGGGAGGTACATTCAGTACTTC.

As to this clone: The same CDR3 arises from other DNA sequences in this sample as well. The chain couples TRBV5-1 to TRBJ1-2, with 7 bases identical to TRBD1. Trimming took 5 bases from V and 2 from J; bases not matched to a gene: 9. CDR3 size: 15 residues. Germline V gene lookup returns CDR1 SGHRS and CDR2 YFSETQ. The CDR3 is CASSPWTGSNYGYTF. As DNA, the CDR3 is TGCGCCAGCAGTCCGTGGACAGGATCGAACTATGGCTACACCTTC.

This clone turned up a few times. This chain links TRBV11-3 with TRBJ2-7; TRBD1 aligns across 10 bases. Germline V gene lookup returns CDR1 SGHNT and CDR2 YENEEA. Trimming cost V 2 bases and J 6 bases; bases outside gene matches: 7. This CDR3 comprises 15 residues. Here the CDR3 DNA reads TGTGCCAGCAGCTTAAATTCGGGACAGGGGACCGAGCAGTACTTC. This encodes CASSLNSGQGTEQYF.

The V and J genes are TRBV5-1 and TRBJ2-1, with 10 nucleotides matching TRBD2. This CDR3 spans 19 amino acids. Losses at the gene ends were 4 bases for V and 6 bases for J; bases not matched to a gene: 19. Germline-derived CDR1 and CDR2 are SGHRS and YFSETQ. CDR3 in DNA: TGCGCCAGCAGCGTGCCGTCCGGGACTGCGGGACTAGCGAGCAATGAGCAGTTCTTC. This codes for CASSVPSGTAGLASNEQFF.

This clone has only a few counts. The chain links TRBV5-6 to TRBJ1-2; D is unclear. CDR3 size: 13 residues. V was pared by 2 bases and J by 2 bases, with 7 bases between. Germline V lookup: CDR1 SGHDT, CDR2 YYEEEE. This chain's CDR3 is CASSLRGNYGYTF. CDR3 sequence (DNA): TGTGCCAGCAGCTTAAGAGGGAACTATGGCTACACCTTC.

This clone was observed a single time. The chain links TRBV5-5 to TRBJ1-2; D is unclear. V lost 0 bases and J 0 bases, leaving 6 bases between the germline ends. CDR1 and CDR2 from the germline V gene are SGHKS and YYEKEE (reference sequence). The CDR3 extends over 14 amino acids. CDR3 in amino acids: CASSLDTANYGYTF. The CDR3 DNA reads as TGTGCCAGCAGCTTGGATACGGCTAACTATGGCTACACCTTC.

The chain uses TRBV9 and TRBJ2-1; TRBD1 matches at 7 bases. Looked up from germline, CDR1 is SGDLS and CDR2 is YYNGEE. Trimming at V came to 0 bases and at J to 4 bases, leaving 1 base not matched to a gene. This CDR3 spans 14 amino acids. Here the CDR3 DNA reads TGTGCCAGCAGCGTAGGGGGACAGTACAATGAGCAGTTCTTC. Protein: CASSVGGQYNEQFF.

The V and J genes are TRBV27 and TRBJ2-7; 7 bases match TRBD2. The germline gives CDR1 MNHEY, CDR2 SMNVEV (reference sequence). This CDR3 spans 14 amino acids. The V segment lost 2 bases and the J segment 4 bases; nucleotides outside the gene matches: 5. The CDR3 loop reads CASSLREGHYEQYF. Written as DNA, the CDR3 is TGTGCCAGCAGTTTAAGGGAGGGCCATTACGAGCAGTACTTC.

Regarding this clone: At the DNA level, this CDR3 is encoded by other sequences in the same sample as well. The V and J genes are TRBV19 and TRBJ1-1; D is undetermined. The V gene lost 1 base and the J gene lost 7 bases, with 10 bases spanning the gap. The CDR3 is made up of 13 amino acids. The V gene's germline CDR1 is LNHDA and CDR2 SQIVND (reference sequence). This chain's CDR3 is CASSIGGGVEAFF. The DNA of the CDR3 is TGTGCCAGTAGTATAGGTGGAGGCGTTGAAGCTTTCTTT. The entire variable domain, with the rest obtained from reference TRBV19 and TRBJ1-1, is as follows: DGGITQSPKYLFRKEGQNVTLSCEQNLNHDAMYWYRQDPGQGLRLIYYSQIVNDFQKGDIAEGYSVSREKKESFPLTVTSAQKNPTAFYLCASSIGGGVEAFFGQGTRLTVV.

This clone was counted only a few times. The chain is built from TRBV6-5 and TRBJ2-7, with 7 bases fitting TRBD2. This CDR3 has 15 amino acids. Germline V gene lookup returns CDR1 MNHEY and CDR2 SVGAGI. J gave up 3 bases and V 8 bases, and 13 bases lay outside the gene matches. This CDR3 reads CASGNRLAEHYEQYF. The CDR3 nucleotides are TGTGCCAGCGGGAACCGGCTAGCGGAGCACTACGAGCAGTACTTC.

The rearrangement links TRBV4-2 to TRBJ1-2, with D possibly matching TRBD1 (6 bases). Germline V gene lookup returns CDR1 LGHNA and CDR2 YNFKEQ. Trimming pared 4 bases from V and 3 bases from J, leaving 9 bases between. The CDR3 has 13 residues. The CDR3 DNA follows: TGTGCCAGCAGCCCCGGACAGCACTATGGCTACACCTTC. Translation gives CASSPGQHYGYTF.

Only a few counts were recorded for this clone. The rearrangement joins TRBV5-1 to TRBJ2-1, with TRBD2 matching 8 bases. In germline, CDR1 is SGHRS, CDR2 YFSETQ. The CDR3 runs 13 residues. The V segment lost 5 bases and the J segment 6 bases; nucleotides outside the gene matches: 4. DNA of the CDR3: TGCGCCAGCAGTCGGGAGGGAGTCAATGAGCAGTTCTTC. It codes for CASSREGVNEQFF.

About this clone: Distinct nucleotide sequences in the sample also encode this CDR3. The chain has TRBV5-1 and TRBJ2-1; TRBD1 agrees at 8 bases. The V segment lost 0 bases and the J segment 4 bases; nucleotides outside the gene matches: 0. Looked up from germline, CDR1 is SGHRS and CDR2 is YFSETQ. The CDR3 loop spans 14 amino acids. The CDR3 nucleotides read TGCGCCAGCAGCTTGGGACAGGGGTACAATGAGCAGTTCTTC. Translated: CASSLGQGYNEQFF.

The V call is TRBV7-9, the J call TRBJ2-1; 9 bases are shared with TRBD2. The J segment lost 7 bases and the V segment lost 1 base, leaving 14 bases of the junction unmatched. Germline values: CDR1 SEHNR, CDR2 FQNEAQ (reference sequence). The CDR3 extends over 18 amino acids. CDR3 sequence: CASSLGLAGPPGENEQFF. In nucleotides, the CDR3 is TGTGCCAGCAGCTTAGGGCTAGCGGGACCCCCGGGGGAAAATGAGCAGTTCTTC.